Reported below is one TCR beta chain. Its antigen remains unknown. The sample originates from a study of T cell repertoires in cytomegalovirus infection. Study background: The public TCR beta signatures pointed to both CMV infection and matching HLA type. Whole-study findings and limits: Totalled public TCR beta family frequency picked out people who carried CMV plus the relevant HLA. The ex vivo response showed dominance by HLA-C-restricted CMV-specific TCR beta clonotypes.

One entry per CDR3 protein results from TCRdb running MiXCR on the reads. The sample yields more than 250,000 distinct CDR3 sequences, approximately 14% seen once. The TCR originated in a human donor in good health (CMV status not recorded). Some clones in this sample may be carry-over from other donors' samples. Sequenced input: PBMCs.

Here the CDR3 DNA reads TGTGCCAGCAGTTTGCTAGCGACAAGCCGAGATACGCAGTATTTT. Protein: CASSLLATSRDTQYF. The chain employs TRBV28 and TRBJ2-3; D is possibly TRBD2 (6 bases). The CDR3 is 15 residues long. The V end was cut by 3 bases, the J end by 5 bases, with 15 bases between. Germline values: CDR1 MDHEN, CDR2 SYDVKM.